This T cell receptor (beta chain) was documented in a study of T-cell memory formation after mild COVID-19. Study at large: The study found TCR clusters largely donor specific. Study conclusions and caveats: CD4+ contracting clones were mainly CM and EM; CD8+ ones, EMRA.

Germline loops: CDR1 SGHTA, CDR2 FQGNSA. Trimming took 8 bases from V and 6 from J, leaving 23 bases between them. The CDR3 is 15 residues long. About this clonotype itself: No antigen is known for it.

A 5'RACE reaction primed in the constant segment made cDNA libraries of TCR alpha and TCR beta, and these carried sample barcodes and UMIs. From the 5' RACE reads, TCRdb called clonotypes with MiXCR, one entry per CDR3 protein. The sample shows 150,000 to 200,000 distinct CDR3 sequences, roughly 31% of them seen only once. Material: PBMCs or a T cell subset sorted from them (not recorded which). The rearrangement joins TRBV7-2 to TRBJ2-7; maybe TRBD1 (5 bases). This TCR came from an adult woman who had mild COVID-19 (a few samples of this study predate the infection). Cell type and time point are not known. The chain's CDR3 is CASGIGSIGVGEQYF. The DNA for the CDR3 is TGTGCCAGCGGGATCGGATCCATAGGGGTTGGCGAGCAGTACTTC.